Reported below is one TCR beta chain. Its target is unknown. This sample is part of a study of lymphopenia after photon versus proton radiotherapy. Findings and limits, study-wide: Oligoclonal CD8+ Temra expansion after nadir drove photon patients' diversity drop. Only patients who died were analyzed for survival; proton advantage is unproven. Relative stability marked proton patients; photon patients lost diversity and naive cells.

Looked up from germline, CDR1 is MNHNY and CDR2 is SVGAGI (reference sequence). Trimming removed 7 bases from V and 1 base from J, with 15 bases in between. The CDR3 runs 15 residues. TCRdb's copy holds only in-frame clones and misses some; the assay was immunoSEQ multiplex PCR. The profile shows fewer than 30,000 clones, 75% to 90% of them singletons. This chain links TRBV6-6 with TRBJ2-3; D is perhaps TRBD1 (5 bases). This clonotype was obtained from a woman between 45 and 65 years old with pancreatic cancer. This specimen was peripheral blood, taken from a patient treated with photon-based radiotherapy. CDR3 protein: CASIPDMLRTDTQYF. CDR3 coding DNA: TGTGCCAGCATTCCGGACATGCTACGCACAGATACGCAGTATTTT.